Below, 12 T cell receptor beta chains from the same sample are listed, as sequenced in a study of OX40 agonist ivuxolimab in advanced cancers. Assay: immunoSEQ multiplex PCR; the TCRdb copy retains only in-frame clones and omits some. The sample records more than 95,000 clones, roughly nine tenths being singletons. The specimen was CD4+ or CD8+ T cells sorted from blood, collected in a trial of the OX40 agonist ivuxolimab. Receptors were obtained from an adult with an advanced solid tumor such as melanoma, head and neck, liver or kidney cancer.

The rearrangement uses TRBV18 and TRBJ2-5, with D maybe TRBD1 (6 bases). Between the trimmed V and J ends, which lost 4 bases and 5 bases, there was a span of 14 bases. The germline gives CDR1 KGHSH, CDR2 LQKENI. The CDR3 consists of 14 residues. CDR3 protein: CASSHRAIGETQYF. CDR3 bases: TGTGCCAGCTCACACAGGGCGATAGGGGAGACCCAGTACTTC.

V and J are TRBV11-2 and TRBJ2-7, with 9 bases matching TRBD1. Germline-derived CDR1 and CDR2 are SGHAT and FQNNGV. Trimming removed 5 bases from V and 6 bases from J; junction bases left unmatched: 11. This CDR3 is 15 amino acids long. The CDR3 DNA reads as TGTGCCAGCAGCCCGATGGGACAGGGACAGGCCGAGCAGTACTTC. Its translation: CASSPMGQGQAEQYF.

The chain has TRBV27 and TRBJ2-7; TRBD2 agrees at 16 bases. The junction had 7 bases not matched to a gene; V was cut back by 5 bases and J by 9 bases. The germline gives CDR1 MNHEY, CDR2 SMNVEV (reference sequence). This CDR3 contains 15 residues. CDR3 sequence reads: CASSPGTSGRAVQYF. In DNA, the CDR3 is TGTGCCAGCAGTCCCGGGACTAGCGGGAGGGCTGTGCAGTACTTC.

The CDR3 DNA reads TGTGCCAGCAGTTTAGAGCTAGCGGGAGTGCCCTCGTCCTACAATGAGCAGTTCTTC. Its translation: CASSLELAGVPSSYNEQFF. The V gene is TRBV28, the J gene TRBJ2-1; 10 nucleotides match TRBD2. Germline CDR1 reads MDHEN; CDR2 reads SYDVKM. The V and J ends lost 2 bases and 1 base, in that order; junction bases with no gene match: 11. CDR3 length equals 19 residues.

This chain links TRBV11-1 with TRBJ2-3, with D unclear. V lost 0 bases and J 0 bases, leaving 7 bases between the germline ends. Germline lookup yields CDR1 SGHAT and CDR2 FQDESV (reference sequence). CDR3 length equals 15 residues. The CDR3 loop is CASSLAGSSTDTQYF. CDR3 nucleotide sequence: TGTGCCAGCAGCTTAGCGGGATCTAGCACAGATACGCAGTATTTT.

The rearrangement joins TRBV5-6 to TRBJ2-5; D is unclear. The germline V gene has CDR1 SGHDT and CDR2 YYEEEE. The V end was cut by 0 bases, the J end by 6 bases, with 12 bases between. The CDR3 runs to 14 residues. As DNA, the CDR3 is TGTGCCAGCAGCTTGGCCTCAGGCAGGAAGACCCAGTACTTC. Translating gives CASSLASGRKTQYF.

V is TRBV11-2 and J is TRBJ2-3; either TRBD1 or TRBD2 may supply D (5 bases each). Germline CDR1 is SGHAT and CDR2 is FQNNGV. Between the trimmed V and J ends, which lost 5 bases and 8 bases, there was a span of 17 bases. The CDR3 loop spans 14 amino acids. This CDR3 reads CASSPGPEIGTQYF. In DNA, the CDR3 is TGTGCCAGCAGCCCGGGACCAGAGATCGGTACGCAGTATTTT.

V and J are TRBV30 and TRBJ2-1; TRBD2 aligns across 11 bases. The germline gives CDR1 GTSNPN, CDR2 SVGIG (reference sequence). The CDR3 length is 14 residues. V lost 2 bases, J lost 8 bases, and 5 bases stayed unmatched. The chain's CDR3 is CAWSLHSGRDEQFF. The CDR3 coding sequence is TGTGCCTGGAGTCTTCATAGCGGGAGGGATGAGCAGTTCTTC.

This clone is a singleton in its sample. The rearrangement links TRBV10-1 to TRBJ2-7; 9 bases line up with TRBD2. Trimming removed 5 bases from V and 2 bases from J; junction bases left unmatched: 4. The CDR3 contains 14 residues. Germline CDR1 and CDR2: WNHNN and SYGVQD (reference sequence). The CDR3 spells CASSPGTSPYEQYF. CDR3 DNA sequence: TGCGCCAGCAGTCCCGGGACTAGCCCCTACGAGCAGTACTTC.

The V gene is TRBV4-2, the J gene TRBJ2-7, with 7 bases lining up with TRBD1. Germline V gene data show CDR1 as LGHNA and CDR2 as YNFKEQ. The CDR3 consists of 15 residues. The junction had 12 bases not matched to a gene; V was cut back by 4 bases and J by 6 bases. The CDR3 nucleotides read TGTGCCAGCAGCCCAGGGGGTGGCCAACTACGCGAGCAGTACTTC. Translation gives CASSPGGGQLREQYF.

The chain combines TRBV13 with TRBJ2-7; 11 bases match TRBD2. The CDR3 extends over 15 amino acids. CDR1 is PRHDT, CDR2 FYEKMQ, per germline (reference sequence). V was pared by 5 bases and J by 3 bases, with 6 bases of the junction left unmatched. The CDR3 DNA reads as TGTGCCAGCAGCCACCGACTAGCGGGGCTCTACGAGCAGTACTTC. Translation gives CASSHRLAGLYEQYF.

This clone was detected once. This rearrangement joins TRBV4-1 to TRBJ2-5, with 8 bases identical to TRBD1. Germline CDR1 reads MGHRA; CDR2 reads YSYEKL. J gave up 2 bases and V 1 base, and 3 bases lay outside the gene matches. The CDR3 consists of 15 residues. The CDR3 region is CASSQVTGGQETQYF. In DNA, the CDR3 is TGCGCCAGCAGCCAAGTTACAGGGGGTCAAGAGACCCAGTACTTC.